This TCR beta chain was recovered during a study of cytomegalovirus exposure and HLA in healthy donors. PCR primers comprised 60 Vbeta and 13 Jbeta primers. Some clones are missing from TCRdb's copy, which holds only in-frame ones; the method was immunoSEQ multiplex PCR. This sample carries roughly 150,000 clones, with 1.5% to 2% going to the ten biggest clones. The CDR3 length is 15 residues. The ends lost 4 bases at V and 0 bases at J; junction bases unmatched: 6. Germline V gene sequence: CDR1 SGHRS, CDR2 YFSETQ. Sequenced material: PBMCs. The receptor comes from a woman aged 45-60 years in good health and CMV-seronegative. The chain has TRBV5-1 and TRBJ2-5; TRBD2 aligns across 7 bases. The CDR3 region is CASSRARGDQETQYF. The CDR3 DNA follows: TGCGCCAGCAGCCGCGCCCGGGGGGACCAAGAGACCCAGTACTTC.